This is a list of T cell receptor beta chains from one sample in a study of T-cell memory formation after mild COVID-19. Using its own MiXCR run on the 5' RACE reads, TCRdb lists one record per CDR3 protein. This sample has some 160,000 distinct CDR3 sequences, with over 10% found just once. Sequencing used PBMCs or a T cell subset sorted from them (not recorded which). These receptors all stem from a man in his late teens or twenties who had mild COVID-19 (a few samples of this study predate the infection). Cell type and time point are not known. The conserved cysteine and the conserved F or W are not part of the CDR3 here. The order of the fields is J gene, V gene, D gene, CDR3 protein. The D gene is left open where the match is weak.

>TRBJ1-1|TRBV5-1|TRBD1
ASSFSRDRVGPKNTEAF
>TRBJ2-1|TRBV3-1|-
ASSQDGGNYNEQF
>TRBJ2-2|TRBV10-3|TRBD1
AISPGQGPTGELF
>TRBJ2-5|TRBV2|-
ASSTDSPLGHQY
>TRBJ2-3|TRBV6-2/TRBV6-3|-
ASSYSIRSLTDTQY
>TRBJ2-1|TRBV6-6|-
ASSWGPNEQF
>TRBJ2-5|TRBV18|-
ASSPQLGGGETQY
>TRBJ2-3|TRBV7-2|-
ASSLDSDTQY
>TRBJ1-5|TRBV20-1|-
SARASGLLGRPQH
>TRBJ2-5|TRBV6-2/TRBV6-3|-
ASSYFDSSVQY
>TRBJ2-5|TRBV5-1|-
ASSVLGGGPRETQY
>TRBJ2-1|TRBV3-1|-
ASSQSGLTVEQF
>TRBJ2-2|TRBV11-2|TRBD1
ASRRPGQGRTGELF
>TRBJ1-4|TRBV12-3/TRBV12-4|TRBD1
ASSLRGPYEKLF
>TRBJ1-2|TRBV29-1|TRBD1
SYGTGVDYGYT
>TRBJ2-1|TRBV20-1|-
SASALGTPHNEQF
>TRBJ2-1|TRBV24-1|-
ATSVPGGQGNEQF
>TRBJ2-1|TRBV7-2|-
ASSPQLGSYNEQF
>TRBJ1-1|TRBV7-9|-
ASRSHGDTEAF
>TRBJ1-4|TRBV20-1|-
SARPPGVRANEKLF
>TRBJ1-1|TRBV20-1|-
SARDLFSYTEAF
>TRBJ2-2|TRBV7-2|-
ASSPGGSLNTGELF
>TRBJ1-3|TRBV24-1|-
ATSDHRDGGNTIY
>TRBJ1-1|TRBV20-1|-
SAGDRRLQAF
>TRBJ1-2|TRBV6-6|-
ASSGGRYGYT
>TRBJ2-3|TRBV12-3/TRBV12-4|TRBD1
ASSLPTGAQDTQY
>TRBJ2-3|TRBV7-3|-
ASSLTSGGATTDTQY
>TRBJ2-3|TRBV20-1|-
SAGGQTDTQY
>TRBJ1-2|TRBV20-1|-
SASRPGWGYT